This TCR beta chain was found in a study of identical twins. TCRdb called the 5' RACE reads again in MiXCR, with one record for every CDR3 protein. This table has 300,000 to 400,000 distinct CDR3 sequences, 7% to 9.5% appearing once. Broader study findings: Twin pairs' shared out-of-frame alpha sequences were enriched in low generation probability. With monozygotic twins, out-of-frame TCR alpha sharing exceeded what models estimated. Instead of following the same donors, the conclusions were based on cross-sectional statistical analysis. Whereas memory repertoires showed no such difference, abundant cord blood beta clonotypes carried fewer insertions.

CDR1 is SGHAT and CDR2 is FQNNGV in the germline V gene. The CDR3 is 15 amino acids. The ends were cut back, 5 bases at V and 3 bases at J, with 14 bases in the middle. This clonotype was detected a few times. Its antigen is not known. The sequenced material came from naive T cells sorted from blood. V gene TRBV11-2 combines with J gene TRBJ2-1; D possibly matches TRBD1 or TRBD2 (5 bases each). The source of this sequence is a woman in her fifties or sixties in good health. The CDR3 loop reads CASSPVGADYNEQFF. CDR3 sequence (DNA): TGTGCCAGCAGCCCAGTCGGGGCTGACTACAATGAGCAGTTCTTC.